One sample yielded the 14 T cell receptor beta chains listed below, sequenced in a study of memory B cells and T cells in multiple sclerosis (dated by TCRdb to 2017 to 2018). Library preparation was by the immunoSEQ multiplex PCR assay. The source is immuneACCESS, and TCRdb retained only in-frame sequences with V and J called. Part of the clones is not carried over; for the studies checked, unresolved V genes explain less than half of this, and the remainder is unexplained. The sample profile shows 620 or so clones; around 81% of them were found once. Clones ranked in the top ten supply roughly 15% of the sample. Sequenced material: brain tissue. All receptors come from a human donor with multiple sclerosis.

On this clone itself: This sample includes further DNA sequences coding for the same CDR3. V usage is TRBV10-2 and J usage is TRBJ1-2; D perhaps matches TRBD1 (6 bases). V shed 2 bases and J shed 8 bases, with 18 bases lying between them. From germline, CDR1 is WSHSY and CDR2 SAAADI. The CDR3 runs to 15 residues. The CDR3 spells CASSEMTGGRGGYTF. The CDR3 DNA reads as TGCGCCAGCAGTGAGATGACGGGGGGGCGTGGGGGCTACACCTTC.

DNA of the CDR3: TGTGCCAGCAGTTTATTCACAGGACGGCCCTACGAGCAGTACTTC. Protein: CASSLFTGRPYEQYF. The chain couples TRBV27 to TRBJ2-7; D perhaps matches TRBD1 (5 bases). V dropped 1 base and J dropped 2 bases, with 12 bases sitting between them. CDR1 MNHEY and CDR2 SMNVEV come from the germline V gene (reference sequence). This CDR3 contains 15 residues.

This chain connects TRBV5-4 to TRBJ1-2, with 8 bases matching TRBD1. Germline V gives CDR1 SGHNT, CDR2 YYREEE (reference sequence). The CDR3 loop spans 14 amino acids. With V trimmed by 4 bases and J by 6 bases, 8 bases remained unmatched. Here the CDR3 reads CASSGNQGANGYTF. CDR3 in DNA: TGTGCCAGCAGCGGGAATCAGGGGGCGAATGGCTACACCTTC.

The chain carries TRBV9 and TRBJ2-3; 8 bases agree with TRBD2. Germline V gene sequence: CDR1 SGDLS, CDR2 YYNGEE. V gave up 2 bases and J gave up 4 bases; unmatched junction bases: 6. The CDR3 contains 15 residues. This CDR3 reads CASSVGGLASDTQYF. The CDR3 bases are TGTGCCAGCAGCGTGGGAGGACTAGCTTCAGATACGCAGTATTTT.

The gene calls are TRBV18 and TRBJ2-3; D ambiguous. The germline V and J ends were trimmed by 6 bases and 6 bases, with 7 bases remaining between them. Germline CDR1 is KGHSH and CDR2 is LQKENI. The CDR3 has 11 residues. CDR3 region: CASSPDDTQYF. In DNA, the CDR3 is TGTGCCAGCTCCCCAGACGATACGCAGTATTTT.

The rearrangement links TRBV11-2 to TRBJ2-7, with 10 bases aligning to TRBD1. The CDR3 is 17 amino acids. Unmatched junction bases numbered 14, after V lost 5 bases and J lost 4 bases. Germline assignment: CDR1 SGHAT and CDR2 FQNNGV. CDR3 sequence: CASSRTGGQGIAYEQYF. As DNA, the CDR3 is TGTGCCAGCAGCCGAACCGGGGGACAGGGGATAGCGTACGAGCAGTACTTC.

The V call is TRBV4-1, the J call TRBJ2-7; D gene unclear. This CDR3 has 13 amino acids. Germline CDR1 is MGHRA and CDR2 is YSYEKL. Trimming took 4 bases from V and 7 from J, leaving 14 bases between them. The CDR3: CASSPSKVEEQYF. In nucleotides, the CDR3 is TGCGCCAGCAGCCCCAGTAAGGTAGAGGAGCAGTACTTC.

This clone has only a few counts. CDR3 in amino acids: CASSLYGAGLYNEQFF. CDR3 nucleotides: TGTGCCAGCAGCTTATATGGCGCGGGACTCTACAATGAGCAGTTCTTC. V and J are TRBV7-3 and TRBJ2-1, with a possible D match to TRBD2 (6 bases). The CDR3 loop spans 16 amino acids. Looked up from germline, CDR1 is SGHTA and CDR2 is FQGTGA. The ends were cut back, 2 bases at V and 3 bases at J, with 14 bases in the middle.

This chain joins TRBV18 and TRBJ2-7; D is unresolved. Germline CDR1 is KGHSH and CDR2 is LQKENI. This CDR3 contains 13 residues. The V and J ends lost 3 bases and 2 bases respectively, with 8 bases between them. For the CDR3, the DNA is TGTGCCAGCTCACCGTCGCAGGCCTACGAGCAGTACTTC. Residues: CASSPSQAYEQYF.

J is TRBJ2-7 and V is TRBV14; D is ambiguous. This CDR3 spans 13 amino acids. V lost 6 bases and J lost 5, with 14 bases in between. The germline V gene has CDR1 SGHDN and CDR2 FVKESK. CDR3 bases: TGTGCCAGCAGGGCATCTGACCGTAACGAGCAGTACTTC. Encoded protein: CASRASDRNEQYF.

A few counts support this clone. V gene TRBV10-3 combines with J gene TRBJ1-5, with D unclear. This CDR3 contains 14 residues. Germline assignment: CDR1 ENHRY and CDR2 SYGVKD. Trimming removed 3 bases from V and 0 bases from J, with 6 bases in between. The CDR3 DNA reads as TGTGCCATCAGTGACGGGCATAGCAATCAGCCCCAGCATTTT. This sequence encodes CAISDGHSNQPQHF.

This rearrangement joins TRBV10-1 to TRBJ2-1; D is possibly TRBD2 (6 bases). Germline CDR1 reads WNHNN; CDR2 reads SYGVQD (reference sequence). The V end was cut by 8 bases, the J end by 2 bases, with 7 bases between. The CDR3 loop spans 12 amino acids. The CDR3 loop is CASGRTYNEQFF. CDR3 DNA sequence: TGCGCCAGCGGGAGGACCTACAATGAGCAGTTCTTC.

The chain links TRBV6-5 to TRBJ2-7; no definite D call. V gave up 5 bases and J gave up 5 bases, with 7 bases separating them. Germline lookup yields CDR1 MNHEY and CDR2 SVGAGI. CDR3 size: 11 residues. For the CDR3, the DNA is TGTGCCAGCAGTCCTAAGGACGAGCAGTACTTC. It encodes CASSPKDEQYF.

The chain recombines TRBV6-5 with TRBJ1-6; 7 nucleotides line up with TRBD1. The ends lost 5 bases at V and 10 bases at J; junction bases unmatched: 5. Germline V gives CDR1 MNHEY, CDR2 SVGAGI. The CDR3 contains 13 residues. The CDR3 spells CASSARTGSPLHF. The CDR3 DNA reads as TGTGCCAGCAGTGCCCGGACAGGCTCACCCCTCCACTTT.